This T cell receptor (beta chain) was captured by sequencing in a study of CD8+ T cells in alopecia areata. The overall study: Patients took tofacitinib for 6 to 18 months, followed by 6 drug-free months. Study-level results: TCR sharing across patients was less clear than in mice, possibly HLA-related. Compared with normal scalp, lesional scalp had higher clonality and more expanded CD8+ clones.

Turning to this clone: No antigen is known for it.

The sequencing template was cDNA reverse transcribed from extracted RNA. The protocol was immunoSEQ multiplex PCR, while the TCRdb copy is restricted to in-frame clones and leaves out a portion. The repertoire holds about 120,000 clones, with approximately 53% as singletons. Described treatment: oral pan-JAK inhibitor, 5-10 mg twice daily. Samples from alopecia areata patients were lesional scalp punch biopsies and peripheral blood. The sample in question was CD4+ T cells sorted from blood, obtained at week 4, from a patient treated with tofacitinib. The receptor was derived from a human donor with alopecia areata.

The CDR3 is CSVGAETYEQYF. The CDR3 DNA is TGCAGCGTTGGGGCAGAGACCTACGAGCAGTACTTC. This chain joins TRBV29-1 and TRBJ2-7; no clear D. Germline CDR1 reads SQVTM; CDR2 reads ANQGSEA. CDR3 size: 12 residues. V lost 4 bases, J lost 2 bases, and 9 bases lay in between.